This TCR beta chain derives from a study of OX40 agonist ivuxolimab in advanced cancers. Study in general: While on treatment, patients had intravenous ivuxolimab at 0.01 to 10 mg/kg every 2 weeks. Prior therapy, whether anti-PD-1, anti-PD-L1 or anti-CTLA-4, was allowed, and less than 45% had some.

Here immunoSEQ multiplex PCR was the method, and the copy in TCRdb shows in-frame clones only, minus some. This sample has tens of thousands of clones, with about 80% found just once. Notes on the study in general: Expanded clones were, on average, more numerous among CD8+ T cells than CD4+.

Blood sampling was done at baseline, cycle 4 day 1, and cycle 7 day 1. In its sample, this clone was seen a few times. Antigen unknown. The CDR3 has 14 amino acids. V lost 5 bases and J 10 bases, leaving 15 bases between the germline ends. CDR1 is LNHDA and CDR2 is SQIVND in the germline V gene (reference sequence). The receptor comes from an adult with an advanced solid tumor such as melanoma, head and neck, liver or kidney cancer. Sequencing was performed on CD4+ or CD8+ T cells sorted from blood, taken in a trial of the OX40 agonist ivuxolimab. The chain carries TRBV19 and TRBJ1-6; the D gene is possibly TRBD1 (6 bases). The CDR3 is CASSAMAGESPLHF. The CDR3 DNA reads as TGTGCCAGTAGTGCGATGGCAGGGGAATCACCCCTCCACTTT.